This T cell receptor (beta chain) was captured by sequencing in a study of T cell responses to AZD1222 COVID-19 vaccine. Whole-study results and caveats: Sampling captured repertoires only after the peak T cell response. Reports say nearly half of spike-specific TCRs go after unmutated variant regions. Baseline seropositivity occurred in only a handful of AZD1222 recipients. Spike-specific TCR breadth and depth both grew after two AZD1222 doses.

Trimming removed 3 bases from V and 6 bases from J, with 14 bases in between. The CDR3 covers 15 residues. Per germline, CDR1 KGHDR and CDR2 SFDVKD. This clone was detected only once. Its antigen remains unidentified. Clones were read by immunoSEQ multiplex PCR, and TCRdb kept only the in-frame ones, dropping some. The repertoire includes 100,000 to 150,000 clones, roughly nine tenths of them detected once, and around 7.8% sits in the top ten. This chain links TRBV24-1 with TRBJ1-5; TRBD1 is a possible D gene (6 bases). Sequenced material: peripheral blood, taken on day 0 of AZD1222 vaccination. This clonotype originated in an adult in good health. The CDR3, as DNA: TGTGCCACCAGTGATGCCGGGGGGGCCGGTCAGCCCCAGCATTTT. It specifies CATSDAGGAGQPQHF.